The 14 T cell receptor beta chains given below trace back to one sample, sequenced in a study of long-term antiretroviral therapy in people with HIV. The immunoSEQ assay was v3.0, run at survey level. Profiled with immunoSEQ multiplex PCR; TCRdb holds only in-frame clones, not every one. The sample yields approximately 18,000 clones, around four fifths seen once. The specimen comprised unsorted PBMCs, sampled 2.1 to 2.2 years before starting antiretroviral therapy. The receptors were gathered from a man between 25 and 39 years old with HIV.

V is TRBV28 and J is TRBJ1-4; D is perhaps TRBD1 (5 bases). The CDR3 extends over 16 amino acids. Germline V gives CDR1 MDHEN, CDR2 SYDVKM. Between the trimmed V and J ends, which lost 6 bases and 0 bases, there was a span of 14 bases. CDR3 bases: TGTGCCAGCAGCAACCCAGGGTCTGCAACTAATGAAAAACTGTTTTTT. Translating gives CASSNPGSATNEKLFF.

The sample holds one count of this clone. The chain joins TRBV28 to TRBJ2-1; unclear D gene. There are 12 residues in the CDR3. V was clipped by 4 bases and J by 10 bases, with 11 bases between them. The germline CDR1 and CDR2 sequences are MDHEN and SYDVKM. The CDR3 is CASSSSVFEQFF. Written as DNA, the CDR3 is TGTGCCAGCAGTTCGTCGGTTTTCGAGCAGTTCTTC.

The chain is built from TRBV4-3 and TRBJ2-5; possibly TRBD2 for D (5 bases). Looked up from germline, CDR1 is LGHNA and CDR2 is YSLEER. The CDR3 length is 14 residues. V was clipped by 1 base and J by 3 bases, with 9 bases between them. The CDR3: CASSQALGEETQYF. CDR3 in DNA: TGCGCCAGCAGCCAAGCGCTCGGGGAAGAGACCCAGTACTTC.

V gene TRBV7-2 combines with J gene TRBJ1-4; D is undetermined. CDR3 length equals 15 residues. The germline gives CDR1 SGHTA, CDR2 FQGNSA. Trimming shortened V by 1 base and J by 5 bases, and 11 bases separated the two germline ends. This chain's CDR3 is CASSLGGQPNEKLFF. The CDR3 bases are TGTGCCAGCAGCTTAGGAGGCCAGCCCAATGAAAAACTGTTTTTT.

This clone appeared a few times. The chain carries TRBV5-1 and TRBJ2-1; tentatively, D is TRBD1 or TRBD2 (6 bases each). In germline, CDR1 is SGHRS, CDR2 YFSETQ. The CDR3 loop spans 16 amino acids. V was clipped by 0 bases and J by 4 bases, with 14 bases between them. CDR3: CASSLGGAVSYNEQFF. CDR3 sequence (DNA): TGCGCCAGCAGCTTGGGGGGGGCAGTAAGTTACAATGAGCAGTTCTTC.

This clone was found once. The chain combines TRBV4-2 with TRBJ2-1; 10 positions agree with TRBD2. The CDR3 has 16 amino acids. Trimming removed 5 bases from V and 5 bases from J; junction bases left unmatched: 9. CDR1 and CDR2 (germline): LGHNA, YNFKEQ. CDR3 nucleotide sequence: TGTGCCAGCAGCGGGACTAGCGCGCCCCGGGACAATGAGCAGTTCTTC. Translating gives CASSGTSAPRDNEQFF.

This clone was seen only once. The chain joins TRBV5-1 to TRBJ2-3, with 8 positions matching TRBD2. Trimming removed 2 bases from V and 4 bases from J; junction bases left unmatched: 6. The CDR3 has 15 residues. Germline V CDR1 and CDR2: SGHRS, YFSETQ. The CDR3 nucleotides are TGCGCCAGCAGCTTACCCGGGGGGGCGGCAGATACGCAGTATTTT. This translates into CASSLPGGAADTQYF.

CDR3 nucleotide sequence: TGTGCCAGCAGTGTAGACAAATCCCGCGAGGAAAAACTGTTTTTT. It is translated as CASSVDKSREEKLFF. The chain uses TRBV6-1 and TRBJ1-4; D is ambiguous. Germline V gene lookup returns CDR1 MNHNS and CDR2 SASEGT. The CDR3 length is 15 residues. Between the trimmed V and J ends, which lost 4 bases and 8 bases, there was a span of 17 bases.

The chain carries TRBV19 and TRBJ1-5; D not certain. The CDR3 runs 14 residues. CDR1 LNHDA and CDR2 SQIVND come from the germline V gene (reference sequence). V gave up 4 bases and J gave up 6 bases, with 13 bases separating them. CDR3 in DNA: TGTGCCAGTAGTAGAGACCGGGTTTCTCAGCCCCAGCATTTT. This gives the protein CASSRDRVSQPQHF.

The V gene is TRBV7-8, the J gene TRBJ1-4; D is possibly TRBD1 (5 bases). The CDR3 totals 15 residues. With 0 bases removed from V and 8 bases from J, the gap between germline ends came to 13 bases. The germline CDR1 and CDR2 sequences are SGHVS and FQNEAQ. For the CDR3, the DNA is TGTGCCAGCAGCTTAGCCCCAGGGTTGTACGAAAAACTGTTTTTT. Translation gives CASSLAPGLYEKLFF.

Concerning this clone: Additional DNA sequences in this sample encode the identical CDR3. The rearrangement joins TRBV9 to TRBJ1-2; TRBD1 matches 12 bases. V lost 3 bases to trimming and J lost 2 bases; unmatched junction nucleotides: 2. Germline V gene data show CDR1 as SGDLS and CDR2 as YYNGEE. The CDR3 runs to 15 residues. CDR3 nucleotides: TGTGCCAGCAGCGGGGACAGGGGGCCCAACTATGGCTACACCTTC. This gives the protein CASSGDRGPNYGYTF.

The chain recombines TRBV18 with TRBJ1-6; TRBD1 agrees at 10 bases. Germline CDR1 and CDR2: KGHSH and LQKENI. With 3 bases clipped from V and 9 bases from J, the junction kept 5 bases outside the gene matches. The length of the CDR3 is 15 residues. The CDR3 DNA follows: TGTGCCAGCTCACCGCGGACAGGGGGGGGTTCACCCCTCCACTTT. It is translated as CASSPRTGGGSPLHF.

The rearrangement links TRBV4-3 to TRBJ2-7; D is unresolved. The germline V and J ends were trimmed by 3 bases and 0 bases, with 9 bases remaining between them. The germline CDR1 and CDR2 sequences are LGHNA and YSLEER. The CDR3 spans 14 residues. Here the CDR3 DNA reads TGCGCCAGCAGCCACGATAGCTACTCCTACGAGCAGTACTTC. This codes for CASSHDSYSYEQYF.

The gene calls are TRBV7-2 and TRBJ1-4; TRBD1 might be the D (5 bases). The V gene lost 7 bases and the J gene lost 7 bases, with 13 bases spanning the gap. CDR1 is SGHTA and CDR2 is FQGNSA in the germline V gene. CDR3 length equals 13 residues. The CDR3 nucleotides read TGTGCCAGCAAGCTGGGGGTATCTGAAAAACTGTTTTTT. This encodes CASKLGVSEKLFF.